This T cell receptor (beta chain) was captured by sequencing in a study of blood T cell repertoires in COVID-19. Looking at the study overall: COVID-19 samples from acute and convalescent phases originated in the United States, Italy and Spain.

The CDR3 covers 17 residues. Per the germline V gene, CDR1 is MGHRA and CDR2 is YSYEKL. V lost 1 base, J lost 4 bases, and 9 bases stayed unmatched. In the original processing: Researchers report that nucleated cell counts were estimated from reference gene primer amplification. The table came from immunoSEQ multiplex PCR; TCRdb's copy has only in-frame clones and leaves some out. The DNA was the basis for D and trimming; V, J and clone size are from that table. This sample has roughly 250,000 clones, with approximately 78% found just once. The V call is TRBV4-1, the J call TRBJ1-5; 8 nucleotides align to TRBD1. The clonotype originates from a woman aged 55 to 70 with active or convalescent COVID-19. The specimen was peripheral blood. In DNA form, the CDR3 reads TGCGCCAGCAGCCAAGGGCAGGGGGCCCTAGCAAATCAGCCCCAGCATTTT. It yields the protein CASSQGQGALANQPQHF.